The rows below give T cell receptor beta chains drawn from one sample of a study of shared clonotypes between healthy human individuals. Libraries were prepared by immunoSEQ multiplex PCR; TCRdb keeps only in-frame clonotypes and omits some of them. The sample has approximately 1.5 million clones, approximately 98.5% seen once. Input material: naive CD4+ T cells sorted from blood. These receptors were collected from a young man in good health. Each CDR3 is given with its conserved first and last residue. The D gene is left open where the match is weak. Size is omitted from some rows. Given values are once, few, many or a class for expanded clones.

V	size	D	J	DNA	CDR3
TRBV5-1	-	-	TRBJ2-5	TGCGCCAGCAGCTTATTGCCAGGATTGGAGACCCAGTACTTC	CASSLLPGLETQYF
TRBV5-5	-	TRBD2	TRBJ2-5	TGTGCCAGCAGCTTCATAGCGGGAGTTTTGGAGACCCAGTACTTC	CASSFIAGVLETQYF
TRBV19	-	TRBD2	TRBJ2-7	TGTGCCAGTAGTAATACAGCGGGAACCTACGAGCAGTACTTC	CASSNTAGTYEQYF
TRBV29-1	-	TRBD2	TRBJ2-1	TGCAGCGTTGAAGGGACTAGCGGGGCGCACGCGGGCAACAATGAGCAGTTCTTC	CSVEGTSGAHAGNNEQFF
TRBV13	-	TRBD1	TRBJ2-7	TGTGCCAGCAGCTCCCGGGACAGGGGGTTCTACGAGCAGTACTTC	CASSSRDRGFYEQYF
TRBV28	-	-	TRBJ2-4	TGTGCCAGCAGCGTTACGGACAGAGAAAACATTCAGTACTTC	CASSVTDRENIQYF
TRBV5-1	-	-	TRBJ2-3	TGCGCCAGCAGCTTGAACAAAGGAGGGAGCACAGATACGCAGTATTTT	CASSLNKGGSTDTQYF
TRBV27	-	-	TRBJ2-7	TGTGCCAGCAGGGGGCCTTCGCAGGTAGACGAGCAGTACTTC	CASRGPSQVDEQYF
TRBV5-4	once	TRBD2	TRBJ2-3	TGTGCCAGCACCGTGGCGGGAGTGGCAGATACGCAGTATTTT	CASTVAGVADTQYF
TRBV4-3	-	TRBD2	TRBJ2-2	TGCGCCAGCAGCCAAGCCCGACTAGCGGGAGCCCGGGGAGCCGGGGAGCTGTTTTTT	CASSQARLAGARGAGELFF
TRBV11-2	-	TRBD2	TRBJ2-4	TGTGCCAGCAGCTTAGAGGGACTAGCGCGACCCAAAAACATTCAGTACTTC	CASSLEGLARPKNIQYF
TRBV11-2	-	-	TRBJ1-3	TGTGCCAGCAGCCCGGGGTCTGGAAACACCATATATTTT	CASSPGSGNTIYF
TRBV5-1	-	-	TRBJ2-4	TGCGCCAGCAGCTTGTGGGAGGCCAAAAACATTCAGTACTTC	CASSLWEAKNIQYF
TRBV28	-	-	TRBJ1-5	TGTGCCAGCAGTTCCGAGCGAAAGGGAGGCAATCAGCCCCAGCATTTT	CASSSERKGGNQPQHF
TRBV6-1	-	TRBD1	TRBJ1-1	TGTGCCAGCACTGAAAGGGGTGGGACAGGGGGCGCAAGGAGGCTGAAGGACACTGAAGCTTTCTTT	CASTERGGTGGARRLKDTEAFF
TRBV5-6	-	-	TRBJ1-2	TGTGCCAGCAGCTTTTCGAAAACTTCGGACTATGGCTACACCTTC	CASSFSKTSDYGYTF
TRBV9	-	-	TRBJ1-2	TGTGCCAGCAGCCTCTCCTCCCTAAACTATGGCTACACCTTC	CASSLSSLNYGYTF
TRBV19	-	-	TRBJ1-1	TGTGCCAGTAGTATGCCCTTAAGGGGCGCCACTGAAGCTTTCTTT	CASSMPLRGATEAFF
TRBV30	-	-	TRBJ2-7	TGTGCCTGGAGGCCGGCCGCCGGATACGAGCAGTACTTC	CAWRPAAGYEQYF
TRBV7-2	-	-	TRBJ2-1	TGTGCCAGCAGCTTACGGAGCCGCGGACTACCTAGCAATGAGCAGTTCTTC	CASSLRSRGLPSNEQFF
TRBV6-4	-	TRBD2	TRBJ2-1	TGTGCCAGCTGCCGAGCGGGAGGGCCAGATGAGCAGTTCTTC	CASCRAGGPDEQFF
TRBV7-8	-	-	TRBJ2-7	TGTGCCAGCAGCTTAATGTCGCCCGACGAGCAGTACTTC	CASSLMSPDEQYF
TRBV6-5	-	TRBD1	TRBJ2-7	TGTGCCAGCAGTTCGGACAGGGGGACCTACGAGCAGTACTTC	CASSSDRGTYEQYF
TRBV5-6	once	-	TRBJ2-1	TGTGCCAGCAGCTTGATCAGCTTAAGCTCCTACAATGAGCAGTTCTTC	CASSLISLSSYNEQFF
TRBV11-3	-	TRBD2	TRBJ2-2	TGTGCCAGCAGCTGGGGCCCTAGCGGAGGGTTTCCCGGGGAGCTGTTTTTT	CASSWGPSGGFPGELFF
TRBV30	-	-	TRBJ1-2	TGTGCCTGGGGGACGTATGGCTACACCTTC	CAWGTYGYTF
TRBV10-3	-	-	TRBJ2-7	TGTGCCATCAGTGAGTCGGGAATCGGCCCGTACGAGCAGTACTTC	CAISESGIGPYEQYF
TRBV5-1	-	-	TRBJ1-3	TGCGCCAGCAGCTTGTGGGGAAACACCATATATTTT	CASSLWGNTIYF
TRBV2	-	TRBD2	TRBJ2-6	TGTGCCAGCAGGGATGGACTAGCTAACTCTGGGGCCAACGTCCTGACTTTC	CASRDGLANSGANVLTF
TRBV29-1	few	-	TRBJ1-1	TGCAGCGTTGTACCGGGGCCATCGAACACTGAAGCTTTCTTT	CSVVPGPSNTEAFF
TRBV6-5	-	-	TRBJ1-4	TGTGCCAGCAGCCACCGTGGTGAAAAACTGTTTTTT	CASSHRGEKLFF
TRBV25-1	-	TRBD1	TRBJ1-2	TGTGCCAGCAGTGAAGACAGGGGGCCCATCTACACCTTC	CASSEDRGPIYTF
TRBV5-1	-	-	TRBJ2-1	TGCGCCAGCAGCAGGGATTACAATGAGCAGTTCTTC	CASSRDYNEQFF
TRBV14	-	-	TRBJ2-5	TGTGCCAGCAGCCCAGGGATGCAAGAGACCCAGTACTTC	CASSPGMQETQYF
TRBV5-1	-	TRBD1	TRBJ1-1	TGCGCCAGCAGCGAGGCCGGGACAGGGGGCAACACTGAAGCTTTCTTT	CASSEAGTGGNTEAFF
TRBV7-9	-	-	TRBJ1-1	TGTGCCAGCAGCTTAGCGCAAGGGGACACTGAAGCTTTCTTT	CASSLAQGDTEAFF
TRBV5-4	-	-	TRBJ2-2	TGTGCCAGCAGCTTATCAGGGAACACCGGGGAGCTGTTTTTT	CASSLSGNTGELFF
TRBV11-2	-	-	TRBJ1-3	TGTGCCAGCAGCGGTGGACTTTCCGGCGCTGGAAACACCATATATTTT	CASSGGLSGAGNTIYF
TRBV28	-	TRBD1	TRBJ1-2	TGTGCCAGCTCATCGCGCAGGGGGTCTGGCTACACCTTC	CASSSRRGSGYTF
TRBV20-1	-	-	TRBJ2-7	TGCAGTGCTAGGGATTCGCACGAGCAGTACTTC	CSARDSHEQYF
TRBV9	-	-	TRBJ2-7	TGTGCCAGCAGCGTAGCTACTGGCCCGACGGGGGAGCAGTACTTC	CASSVATGPTGEQYF
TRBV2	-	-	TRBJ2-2	TGTGCCAGCAGTGGAAAGAACACCGGGGAGCTGTTTTTT	CASSGKNTGELFF
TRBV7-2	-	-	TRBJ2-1	TGTGCCAGCAGCCCTCAGACCCTAGTTCGCAATGAGCAGTTCTTC	CASSPQTLVRNEQFF
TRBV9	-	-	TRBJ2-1	TGTGCCAGCAGCGTAGTAGGGGCCTACAATGAGCAGTTCTTC	CASSVVGAYNEQFF